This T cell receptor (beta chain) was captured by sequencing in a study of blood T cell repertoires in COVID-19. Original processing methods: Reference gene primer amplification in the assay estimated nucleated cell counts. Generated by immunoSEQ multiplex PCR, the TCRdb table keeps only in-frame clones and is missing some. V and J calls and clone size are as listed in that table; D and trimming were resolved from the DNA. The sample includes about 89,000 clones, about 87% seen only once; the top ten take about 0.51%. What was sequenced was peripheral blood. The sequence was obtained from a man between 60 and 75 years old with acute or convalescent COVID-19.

DNA for the CDR3: TGTGCCAGCAGTTTCTCAGATAATGAAAAACTGTTTTTT. Its translation: CASSFSDNEKLFF. The V call is TRBV12-3 or TRBV12-4, the J call TRBJ1-4; D is uncertain. V lost 3 bases and J lost 4, with 6 bases in between. This CDR3 contains 13 residues.